Shown below are 27 T cell receptor beta chains from a single sample sequenced in a study of shared clonotypes between healthy human individuals. TCRdb keeps only in-frame clones here, not all; method: immunoSEQ multiplex PCR. The sample gives about 1 million clones, approximately 68% of which show up once; 1.5% is in the top ten. The specimen was memory CD4+ T cells sorted from blood. Subset of the sample: CD45RA-negative fraction. The receptors come from a man between 18 and 29 years old in good health.

This clone was counted at least ten times. This chain joins TRBV11-2 and TRBJ1-2; the D gene is possibly TRBD1 (6 bases). The CDR3 is 15 amino acids. Germline CDR1 reads SGHAT; CDR2 reads FQNNGV. The V and J ends lost 5 bases and 5 bases respectively, with 18 bases between them. CDR3 DNA sequence: TGTGCCAGCAGCGCACAATCCGGGACACCGTATGGCTACACCTTC. This codes for CASSAQSGTPYGYTF. Combining the CDR3 with reference TRBV11-2 and TRBJ1-2 gives the whole variable domain EAGVAQSPRYKIIEKRQSVAFWCNPISGHATLYWYQQILGQGPKLLIQFQNNGVVDDSQLPKDRFSAERLKGVDSTLKIQPAKLEDSAVYLCASSAQSGTPYGYTFGSGTRLTVV.

This chain links TRBV11-2 with TRBJ2-7; possible D gene TRBD2, 5 bases. The CDR3 contains 15 residues. Trimming stripped 5 bases from V and 0 bases from J, with 14 bases between. Germline lookup yields CDR1 SGHAT and CDR2 FQNNGV. Here the CDR3 DNA reads TGTGCCAGCAGCCCATTTAGCGTCCTCTCCTACGAGCAGTACTTC. As protein: CASSPFSVLSYEQYF.

The J gene is TRBJ2-5, the V gene TRBV5-6; 10 positions match TRBD1. There are 15 residues in the CDR3. Germline CDR1 reads SGHDT; CDR2 reads YYEEEE. V was clipped by 4 bases and J by 5 bases; unmatched bases: 8. The CDR3 here is CASSLGQGPGETQYF. The CDR3 DNA is TGTGCCAGCAGCCTGGGACAGGGGCCGGGGGAGACCCAGTACTTC. Full variable domain (rest looked up from reference TRBV5-6 and TRBJ2-5): DAGVTQSPTHLIKTRGQQVTLRCSPKSGHDTVSWYQQALGQGPQFIFQYYEEEERQRGNFPDRFSGHQFPNYSSELNVNALLLGDSALYLCASSLGQGPGETQYFGPGTRLLVL.

This chain joins TRBV6-1 and TRBJ1-4, with a weak D call TRBD1 (5 bases). Germline assignment: CDR1 MNHNS and CDR2 SASEGT. Between the trimmed V and J ends, which lost 4 bases and 4 bases, there was a span of 10 bases. This CDR3 has 14 amino acids. The CDR3 nucleotides read TGTGCCAGCAGTGGGGGGTCTTTTAATGAAAAACTGTTTTTT. Translation gives CASSGGSFNEKLFF.

This sequence joins TRBV6-5 and TRBJ2-2; D unresolved. With 0 bases removed from V and 4 bases from J, the gap between germline ends came to 9 bases. The germline gives CDR1 MNHEY, CDR2 SVGAGI. The CDR3 runs 15 residues. CDR3 sequence: CASSYSMVITGELFF. The CDR3 DNA sequence: TGTGCCAGCAGTTACTCTATGGTTATCACCGGGGAGCTGTTTTTT.

The CDR3 nucleotides are TGTGCCAGTAGTATAACCCCAACTAGCAGTGATGAGCAGTTCTTC. Residues: CASSITPTSSDEQFF. This chain links TRBV19 with TRBJ2-1; D is perhaps TRBD2 (6 bases). Per germline, CDR1 LNHDA and CDR2 SQIVND (reference sequence). V shed 2 bases and J shed 8 bases, with 16 bases lying between them. This CDR3 is 15 amino acids long.

The chain is built from TRBV11-2 and TRBJ2-5; D gene uncertain. The germline CDR1 and CDR2 sequences are SGHAT and FQNNGV. The V end lost 0 bases, the J end lost 3 bases, and 11 bases lay between the germline ends. This CDR3 is built from 15 residues. DNA for the CDR3: TGTGCCAGCAGCTTAGAAGGGCAGAAAAAAGAGACCCAGTACTTC. It specifies CASSLEGQKKETQYF.

To note about this clone: As the CDR3 is not closed by the conserved phenylalanine or tryptophan, this likely results from a read error. The DNA is omitted, as the CDR3 cannot be located on it reliably, and the CDR3 follows TCRdb's listing. The chain recombines TRBV5-1 with TRBJ1-1; whether TRBD1, the table's D call, matches the DNA was not checked. The CDR3 is 12 residues long, ends included. Germline assignment: CDR1 SGHRS and CDR2 YFSETQ. The CDR3 protein is CASSLEGRTGSM.

Turning to this clone: One end of the junction fails to match germline, which may point to a read error. This same CDR3 is encoded by further DNA sequences in the sample. The rearrangement links TRBV19 to TRBJ1-2; weak D call: TRBD1 (6 bases). Germline CDR1 is LNHDA and CDR2 is SQIVND (reference sequence). CDR3 size: 16 residues. The CDR3 DNA follows: TGTGCAAGTAGTATATCAGGACAGAGTTCCAACTATGGCTACACCTTC. It yields the protein CASSISGQSSNYGYTF. Based on the CDR3 plus reference TRBV19 and TRBJ1-2, the full variable domain is DGGITQSPKYLFRKEGQNVTLSCEQNLNHDAMYWYRQDPGQGLRLIYYSQIVNDFQKGDIAEGYSVSREKKESFPLTVTSAQKNPTAFYLCASSISGQSSNYGYTFGSGTRLTVV.

This clone was picked up a small number of times. The chain carries TRBV11-1 and TRBJ2-7; D possibly corresponds to TRBD1 (5 bases). Germline CDR1 SGHAT, CDR2 FQDESV (reference sequence). Trimming cost V 2 bases and J 6 bases, with 11 bases left between them. The CDR3 sequence is 13 residues long. CDR3 residues: CASSLSGKGEQYF. For the CDR3, the DNA is TGTGCCAGCAGCTTATCAGGGAAGGGCGAGCAGTACTTC.

This chain uses TRBV11-2 with TRBJ1-5; TRBD1 is a possible D gene (5 bases). CDR3 length: 15 amino acids. Trimming removed 1 base at V and 0 bases at J, with 7 bases between. Germline-derived CDR1 and CDR2 are SGHAT and FQNNGV. The CDR3 region is CASSLGGPSNQPQHF. Here the CDR3 DNA reads TGTGCCAGCAGCTTAGGGGGCCCTAGCAATCAGCCCCAGCATTTT. The full variable domain, completed using reference TRBV11-2 and TRBJ1-5, is EAGVAQSPRYKIIEKRQSVAFWCNPISGHATLYWYQQILGQGPKLLIQFQNNGVVDDSQLPKDRFSAERLKGVDSTLKIQPAKLEDSAVYLCASSLGGPSNQPQHFGDGTRLSIL.

The rearrangement uses TRBV5-1 and TRBJ2-2; 10 bases fit TRBD2. The CDR3 sequence is 16 residues long. Germline V CDR1 and CDR2: SGHRS, YFSETQ. V lost 5 bases and J lost 0; bases outside the gene matches: 4. In nucleotides, the CDR3 is TGCGCCAGCAGAAAAACTAGCGGGGCGAACACCGGGGAGCTGTTTTTT. This translates into CASRKTSGANTGELFF.

This clone was detected only a few times. This chain connects TRBV9 to TRBJ2-3; D may be TRBD1 or TRBD2 (6 bases each). The CDR3 runs 14 residues. Trimming shortened V by 6 bases and J by 0 bases, and 11 bases separated the two germline ends. In germline, CDR1 is SGDLS, CDR2 YYNGEE. The CDR3, as DNA: TGTGCCAGCACCGGGGGCCTCAGCACAGATACGCAGTATTTT. This sequence encodes CASTGGLSTDTQYF.

The chain combines TRBV2 with TRBJ2-5; TRBD1 matches 10 bases. Germline CDR1 SNHLY, CDR2 FYNNEI. The V segment lost 9 bases and the J segment 5 bases; nucleotides outside the gene matches: 9. This CDR3 region has 14 residues. Here the CDR3 reads CASFRDRGFETQYF. Written as DNA, the CDR3 is TGTGCCAGTTTCCGGGACAGGGGTTTTGAGACCCAGTACTTC. Together with reference TRBV2 and TRBJ2-5, the CDR3 gives the full variable domain: EPEVTQTPSHQVTQMGQEVILRCVPISNHLYFYWYRQILGQKVEFLVSFYNNEISEKSEIFDDQFSVERPDGSNFTLKIRSTKLEDSAMYFCASFRDRGFETQYFGPGTRLLVL.

This clone was picked up one time. The chain carries TRBV7-2 and TRBJ2-3; a weak D match, TRBD2 (6 bases). Per germline, CDR1 SGHTA and CDR2 FQGNSA. V was trimmed by 4 bases and J by 7 bases, leaving 21 bases between them. The CDR3 is 16 amino acids. CDR3 nucleotides: TGTGCCAGCAGCTCAAGTTTGCTAGGCCGGGGGTATACGCAGTATTTT. This codes for CASSSSLLGRGYTQYF.

The J gene is TRBJ1-1, the V gene TRBV5-1; maybe TRBD1 (5 bases). The ends were cut back, 0 bases at V and 1 base at J, with 10 bases in the middle. The CDR3 sequence is 15 residues long. In germline, CDR1 is SGHRS, CDR2 YFSETQ. The CDR3 loop reads CASSLGGARNTEAFF. CDR3 nucleotide sequence: TGCGCCAGCAGCTTGGGAGGGGCACGGAACACTGAAGCTTTCTTT. Full variable domain (missing parts from reference TRBV5-1 and TRBJ1-1): KAGVTQTPRYLIKTRGQQVTLSCSPISGHRSVSWYQQTPGQGLQFLFEYFSETQRNKGNFPGRFSGRQFSNSRSEMNVSTLELGDSALYLCASSLGGARNTEAFFGQGTRLTVV.

Notes on this clone: This same CDR3 is encoded by further DNA sequences in the sample. V is TRBV9 and J is TRBJ1-1; maybe TRBD1 (5 bases). The germline V gene encodes CDR1 SGDLS and CDR2 YYNGEE. Trimming removed 1 base from V and 4 bases from J, with 8 bases in between. This CDR3 spans 13 amino acids. CDR3 amino acids: CASSVQGSTEAFF. CDR3 DNA: TGTGCCAGCAGCGTACAGGGTTCCACTGAAGCTTTCTTT.

CDR3 sequence reads: CASSEDGQGAHEQYF. In DNA form, the CDR3 reads TGTGCCAGCAGTGAAGATGGACAGGGGGCCCACGAGCAGTACTTC. J is TRBJ2-7 and V is TRBV6-1, with 11 bases lining up with TRBD1. The CDR3 length is 15 residues. Trimming at V came to 1 base and at J to 5 bases, leaving 4 bases not matched to a gene. Looked up from germline, CDR1 is MNHNS and CDR2 is SASEGT.

As concerns this clone: The sample carries other DNA sequences with the same CDR3. This chain joins TRBV2 and TRBJ1-6; no firm D call. The CDR3 extends over 15 amino acids. Germline CDR1 is SNHLY and CDR2 is FYNNEI. Trimming shortened V by 6 bases and J by 0 bases, and 9 bases separated the two germline ends. The CDR3 bases are TGTGCCAGCAGCGAAAGGAGCTCCTATAATTCACCCCTCCACTTT. Translating it yields CASSERSSYNSPLHF.

V and J are TRBV2 and TRBJ2-2, with D unclear. Germline CDR1 reads SNHLY; CDR2 reads FYNNEI. Trimming shortened V by 8 bases and J by 6 bases, and 19 bases separated the two germline ends. This CDR3 contains 15 residues. CDR3 amino acids: CASHQAARSAGELFF. CDR3 nucleotide sequence: TGTGCCAGCCACCAGGCGGCAAGATCTGCCGGGGAGCTGTTTTTT.

This chain links TRBV18 with TRBJ2-3, with D uncertain. V dropped 2 bases and J dropped 5 bases, with 11 bases sitting between them. The CDR3 has 14 residues. Per germline, CDR1 KGHSH and CDR2 LQKENI. The CDR3 sequence: CASSPEVGLDTQYF. Here the CDR3 DNA reads TGTGCCAGCTCACCAGAGGTGGGCTTAGATACGCAGTATTTT.

This chain joins TRBV11-2 and TRBJ2-1; D uncertain. The CDR3 spans 13 residues. Germline values: CDR1 SGHAT, CDR2 FQNNGV. V lost 3 bases to trimming and J lost 9 bases, with 12 bases between them. The CDR3 loop is CASSFDSGPEQFF. DNA of the CDR3: TGTGCCAGCAGCTTCGATTCAGGTCCTGAGCAGTTCTTC.

The genes are TRBV10-1 and TRBJ2-2; 9 bases match TRBD2. The ends lost 4 bases at V and 4 bases at J; junction bases unmatched: 7. The CDR3 extends over 16 amino acids. The V gene's germline CDR1 is WNHNN and CDR2 SYGVQD (reference sequence). For the CDR3, the DNA is TGCGCCAGCAGTGCGAGTAGCGGGAGACCCACCGGGGAGCTGTTTTTT. This translates into CASSASSGRPTGELFF.

The CDR3 loop is CASGRDTGELFF. The CDR3 nucleotides read TGTGCCAGCGGCAGGGACACCGGGGAGCTGTTTTTT. The rearrangement uses TRBV5-4 and TRBJ2-2, with a tentative D call TRBD1 (5 bases). CDR1 is SGHNT and CDR2 is YYREEE in the germline V gene (reference sequence). The V gene lost 7 bases and the J gene lost 3 bases, with 7 bases spanning the gap. The CDR3 length is 12 residues.

The rearrangement uses TRBV7-3 and TRBJ2-6; no firm D call. This CDR3 has 15 residues. V was cut by 5 bases and J by 2 bases, with 10 bases left in between. The germline gives CDR1 SGHTA, CDR2 FQGTGA. The CDR3 DNA is TGTGCCAGCAGCATTGTTGGTACTGGGGCCAACGTCCTGACTTTC. This gives the protein CASSIVGTGANVLTF.

The CDR3 region has the DNA TGTGCCAGCACTGTACAGGGCACCGGGGAGCAGTTCTTC. This gives the protein CASTVQGTGEQFF. This chain uses TRBV6-5 with TRBJ2-1; TRBD1 is a possible D gene (6 bases). Germline-derived CDR1 and CDR2 are MNHEY and SVGAGI. The CDR3 is made up of 13 amino acids. V was shortened by 7 bases and J by 10 bases, with 17 bases between the two germline ends.

V gene TRBV6-5 combines with J gene TRBJ2-7; TRBD1 might be the D (5 bases). From germline, CDR1 is MNHEY and CDR2 SVGAGI. This CDR3 contains 16 residues. Between the trimmed V and J ends, which lost 0 bases and 3 bases, there was a span of 15 bases. The CDR3 region is CASSYSNPGSGYEQYF. The CDR3 coding sequence is TGTGCCAGCAGTTACTCGAACCCAGGGTCGGGCTACGAGCAGTACTTC.